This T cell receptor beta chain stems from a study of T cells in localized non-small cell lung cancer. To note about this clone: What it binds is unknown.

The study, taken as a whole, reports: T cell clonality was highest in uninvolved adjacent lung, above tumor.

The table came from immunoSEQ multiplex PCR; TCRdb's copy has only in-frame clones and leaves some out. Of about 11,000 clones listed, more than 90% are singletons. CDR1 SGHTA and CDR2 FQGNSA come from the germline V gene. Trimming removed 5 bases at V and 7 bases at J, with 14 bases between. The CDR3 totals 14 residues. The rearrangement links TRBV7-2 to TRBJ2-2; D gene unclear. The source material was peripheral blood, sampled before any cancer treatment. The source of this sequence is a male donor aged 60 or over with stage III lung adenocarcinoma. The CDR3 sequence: CASSPNIIGGELFF. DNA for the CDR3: TGTGCCAGCAGCCCCAATATAATAGGCGGGGAGCTGTTTTTT.